This T cell receptor (beta chain) was profiled in a study of blood T cell repertoires in COVID-19. The V and J ends lost 6 bases and 7 bases, in that order; junction bases with no gene match: 4. CDR1 is MNHEY and CDR2 is SVGAGI in the germline V gene. The CDR3 spans 13 residues. Participant age was roughly 18 to 90 years, and participants resided in 20 to 30 US areas. Original handling: Scientists estimated how many nucleated cells there were by amplifying reference gene primers. Sequenced by immunoSEQ multiplex PCR; TCRdb stores in-frame clones only, minus some. That table furnishes V, J and clone size, whereas the DNA furnished D and trimming. The table has approximately 220,000 clones, approximately 86% seen once.

The sequence derives from a woman aged 30 to 39 who had been exposed to COVID-19. Sequenced: PBMCs or T cells enriched from blood (not recorded which). The V gene is TRBV6-5, the J gene TRBJ2-1; 9 bases align to TRBD1. The CDR3 sequence: CASSGTGWNEQFF. For the CDR3, the DNA is TGTGCCAGCAGCGGGACAGGGTGGAATGAGCAGTTCTTC.